This T cell receptor beta chain stems from a study of cytomegalovirus exposure and HLA in healthy donors. About the research overall: One earlier analysis, a look at roughly 170 million T cells, found some 120 million unique TCR beta sequences. Study-wide results and limits: Later analysis suggested most CMV-associated TCR beta chains were HLA-restricted. Analysis was performed later, and it showed HLA-associated TCR beta chains to be more clonally expanded than equally common others. Three CMV-associated chains proved CMV antigen-specific in vitro.

This clone has more than one count but fewer than ten. The antigen is undetermined. Amplification used 60 Vbeta primers and 13 Jbeta primers. Profiled with immunoSEQ multiplex PCR; TCRdb holds only in-frame clones, not every one. Of 150,000 or so clones listed, 80% are singletons. The CDR3 spans 19 residues. Germline V gene sequence: CDR1 SGHAT, CDR2 FQNNGV. J lost 7 bases, V lost 5 bases, and 21 bases had no gene match. This rearrangement joins TRBV11-2 to TRBJ2-1; TRBD1 matches 9 bases. Specimen: PBMCs. This clonotype was obtained from a man between 18 and 35 years old in good health and CMV-seropositive. The CDR3 region is CASSTLSGQGSRFGNEQFF. The DNA for the CDR3 is TGTGCCAGCAGCACTCTCTCGGGACAGGGTAGCCGATTTGGGAATGAGCAGTTCTTC.